This T cell receptor beta chain was recovered during a study of T-cell memory formation after mild COVID-19. This CDR3 is built from 14 residues. Germline V CDR1 and CDR2: SSHAT, FNYEAQ (reference sequence). TCRdb itself ran the 5' RACE reads through MiXCR, one entry per CDR3 protein. The data hold a few hundred thousand distinct CDR3 sequences, with around 24% observed a single time. Of note for this clonotype: Antigen specificity is unknown. Relative to the germline gene, one junction end is altered; a read error may explain this.

General study results and limits: Clones that got smaller from day 15 to 85 had even CD4/CD8, while clones growing later tipped toward CD4+. CD4+ contracting clones lay mainly in CM and EM, CD8+ ones in EMRA.

The receptor was isolated from an adult woman who had mild COVID-19 (a few samples of this study predate the infection). Cell type and time point are not known. The chain is built from TRBV7-7 and TRBJ2-3; 10 positions agree with TRBD1. Material: PBMCs or a T cell subset sorted from them (not recorded which). The CDR3 loop is CASSPSDRDRGQYF. In DNA, the CDR3 is TGTGCTAGCAGCCCCTCCGACCGGGACAGGGGTCAATATTTT.